This TCR beta chain is drawn from a study of T-cell memory formation after mild COVID-19. At the level of the study: Among the donors, TCR clusters were largely specific to each donor. Study outcomes and limitations: Mainly in CM and EM were contracting CD4+ clones; CD8+ were in EMRA. Balance between CD4 and CD8 was seen in clones contracting day 15 to 85, and a CD4+ lean was seen in later expanders.

TCR alpha and TCR beta cDNA libraries with sample barcodes and UMIs came from 5'RACE using constant-segment primers. MiXCR, run by TCRdb on the 5' RACE reads, gives a single entry per CDR3 protein. The data contain roughly 130,000 distinct CDR3 sequences, about a sixth of them singletons. This clonotype was counted many times. Its antigen is unidentified. This CDR3 region has 14 residues. Germline V gene lookup returns CDR1 SGHNT and CDR2 YYREEE (reference sequence). Trimming removed 0 bases from V and 6 bases from J, with 12 bases in between. The material sequenced was PBMCs or a T cell subset sorted from them (not recorded which). The TCR was taken from an adult woman who had mild COVID-19 (a few samples of this study predate the infection). Cell type and time point are not known. The chain carries TRBV5-4 and TRBJ1-2; tentatively, D is TRBD1 (5 bases). The CDR3 region is CASSLGQGGNGYTF. DNA for the CDR3: TGTGCCAGCAGCTTGGGCCAGGGAGGGAATGGCTACACCTTC.